The 22 T cell receptor beta chains below come from one sample, sequenced in a study of T cells after yellow fever vaccination. Each CDR3 protein is one row after TCRdb ran MiXCR on the 5' RACE reads. The table includes about 58,000 distinct CDR3 sequences, around 6.5% detected once. The input for sequencing was CD8+ T cells sorted from PBMCs, taken on the day of the first yellow fever vaccination. These receptors all come from a man younger than 35 who received the YFV17D yellow fever vaccine.

V and J are TRBV12-3 or TRBV12-4 and TRBJ2-3, with TRBD2 matching 13 bases. The V and J ends lost 6 bases and 6 bases, in that order; junction bases with no gene match: 9. The CDR3 has 16 residues. CDR3 residues: CASSGLAGASADTQYF. The CDR3 DNA reads as TGTGCCAGCAGCGGACTAGCGGGGGCTTCCGCGGATACGCAGTATTTT.

This clonotype showed up just a few times. The J gene is TRBJ2-1, the V gene TRBV11-1; tentative D call: TRBD2 (6 bases). The CDR3 loop spans 15 amino acids. The V gene lost 3 bases and the J gene lost 2 bases, with 11 bases spanning the gap. CDR1 SGHAT and CDR2 FQDESV come from the germline V gene (reference sequence). The CDR3 protein is CASSFGTGAYNEQFF. As DNA, the CDR3 is TGTGCCAGCAGCTTTGGGACGGGAGCCTACAATGAGCAGTTCTTC.

This clonotype was recorded a few times. V is TRBV10-3 and J is TRBJ1-2; D is perhaps TRBD1 (5 bases). The CDR3 spans 15 residues. Germline V gives CDR1 ENHRY, CDR2 SYGVKD. Trimming removed 3 bases from V and 8 bases from J, with 19 bases in between. The CDR3 spells CAISDSWTDYRGYTF. The DNA for the CDR3 is TGTGCCATCAGTGACTCCTGGACGGATTACAGGGGCTACACCTTC.

The gene calls are TRBV23-1 and TRBJ2-7; D unclear. TRBV23-1 falls under the ORF class, with uncertain function. The CDR3 loop spans 14 amino acids. The V and J ends lost 4 bases and 2 bases respectively, with 12 bases between them. CDR3 DNA: TGCGCCAGCAGTCCGGCGCGAGGTACCTACGAGCAGTACGTC. This encodes CASSPARGTYEQYV.

This clonotype was detected a few times. The chain has TRBV20-1 and TRBJ2-4; tentatively, D is TRBD2 (6 bases). The CDR3 is 15 amino acids. The V end was cut by 0 bases, the J end by 0 bases, with 9 bases between. The V gene's germline CDR1 is DFQATT and CDR2 SNEGSKA (reference sequence). CDR3: CSARDRELAKNIQYF. The CDR3 DNA sequence: TGCAGTGCTAGAGATCGGGAGCTAGCCAAAAACATTCAGTACTTC.

V is TRBV9 and J is TRBJ2-5; D is undetermined. V lost 0 bases and J 5 bases, leaving 11 bases between the germline ends. Germline lookup yields CDR1 SGDLS and CDR2 YYNGEE. The CDR3 runs to 14 residues. The DNA for the CDR3 is TGTGCCAGCAGCGTAGGGGGTAGGCCCGAGACCCAGTACTTC. Protein sequence: CASSVGGRPETQYF.

The sample holds many counts of this clonotype. The rearrangement joins TRBV7-2 to TRBJ1-1; D uncertain. V shed 5 bases and J shed 11 bases, with 15 bases lying between them. The germline CDR1 and CDR2 sequences are SGHTA and FQGNSA. This CDR3 is 12 amino acids long. CDR3: CASSQQPRGAFF. CDR3 in DNA: TGTGCCAGCAGCCAGCAGCCGAGAGGCGCTTTCTTT.

V is TRBV5-6 and J is TRBJ2-1; D remains unclear. This CDR3 is 13 amino acids long. In germline, CDR1 is SGHDT, CDR2 YYEEEE. Between the trimmed V and J ends, which lost 4 bases and 3 bases, there was a span of 8 bases. CDR3 loop: CASSLTVYNEQFF. In DNA form, the CDR3 reads TGTGCCAGCAGCCTGACGGTCTACAATGAGCAGTTCTTC.

Ten or more counts support this clonotype. This CDR3 reads CASNSDRDRGWGYTF. DNA of the CDR3: TGTGCCAGCAACTCCGACCGGGACAGGGGATGGGGCTACACCTTC. The chain uses TRBV6-2 or TRBV6-3 and TRBJ1-2, with 10 positions matching TRBD1. Germline-derived CDR1 and CDR2 are MNHEY and SVGEGT. V gave up 7 bases and J gave up 8 bases; unmatched junction bases: 13. This CDR3 is built from 15 residues.

The chain is built from TRBV2 and TRBJ2-7; D unclear. Trimming removed 0 bases at V and 6 bases at J, with 3 bases between. This CDR3 region has 11 residues. Germline V gene data show CDR1 as SNHLY and CDR2 as FYNNEI. This CDR3 is CASSEAREQYF. The CDR3 region has the DNA TGTGCCAGCAGTGAAGCGCGCGAGCAGTACTTC.

The gene calls are TRBV5-1 and TRBJ1-3; possibly TRBD1 for D (5 bases). The CDR3 contains 14 residues. CDR1 SGHRS and CDR2 YFSETQ come from the germline V gene. Trimming removed 3 bases from V and 0 bases from J, with 7 bases in between. The CDR3 spells CASSSGTSGNTIYF. The CDR3 region has the DNA TGCGCCAGCAGCTCTGGGACCTCTGGAAACACCATATATTTT.

The chain uses TRBV28 and TRBJ2-1; 13 nucleotides align to TRBD2. Germline values: CDR1 MDHEN, CDR2 SYDVKM. The CDR3 is 14 residues long. Trimming at V came to 10 bases and at J to 5 bases, leaving 5 bases not matched to a gene. The CDR3 region is CATRLAGGNNEQFF. The CDR3, as DNA: TGTGCCACCCGACTAGCGGGGGGCAACAATGAGCAGTTCTTC.

This chain joins TRBV11-3 and TRBJ2-1; D possibly matches TRBD1 or TRBD2 (5 bases each). Germline-derived CDR1 and CDR2 are SGHNT and YENEEA. The CDR3 is made up of 15 amino acids. Trimming cost V 5 bases and J 2 bases, with 13 bases left between them. Here the CDR3 DNA reads TGTGCCAGCAGCCCCCGAAGAGGGGCCTACAATGAGCAGTTCTTC. This translates into CASSPRRGAYNEQFF.

This clonotype was counted many times. CDR3: CASAGTSGDYEQYV. The CDR3 DNA is TGCGCCAGCGCCGGGACTAGCGGGGACTACGAGCAGTACGTC. The genes are TRBV4-1 and TRBJ2-7; 13 bases fit TRBD2. CDR1 MGHRA and CDR2 YSYEKL come from the germline V gene. The CDR3 spans 14 residues. V dropped 8 bases and J dropped 3; count of bases not matched to a gene: 4.

This clonotype was counted many times. The chain combines TRBV14 with TRBJ2-5; 7 nucleotides line up with TRBD1. Germline CDR1 is SGHDN and CDR2 is FVKESK. V lost 1 base, J lost 2 bases, and 1 base stayed unmatched. This CDR3 is built from 14 residues. CDR3 nucleotides: TGTGCCAGCAGCCAAGGGGGACAGCAAGAGACCCAGTACTTC. Its protein product is CASSQGGQQETQYF.

This clonotype was observed many times. The V gene is TRBV4-1, the J gene TRBJ2-3, with a weak D call TRBD2 (6 bases). Germline V lookup: CDR1 MGHRA, CDR2 YSYEKL. Trimming removed 0 bases from V and 6 bases from J, with 10 bases in between. This CDR3 region has 14 residues. The CDR3 DNA reads TGCGCCAGCAGCCAAGAGCGGGGCGGGGATACGCAGTATTTT. This sequence encodes CASSQERGGDTQYF.

Ten or more counts support this clonotype. V usage is TRBV5-1 and J usage is TRBJ1-1, with D hard to call. The V gene lost 0 bases and the J gene lost 4 bases, with 10 bases spanning the gap. The CDR3 runs 14 residues. Germline V gene sequence: CDR1 SGHRS, CDR2 YFSETQ. The CDR3 DNA follows: TGCGCCAGCAGCTTGGCGGGGAGGAGCACTGAAGCTTTCTTT. Residues: CASSLAGRSTEAFF.

This clonotype was observed a handful of times. The chain carries TRBV11-2 and TRBJ2-7; maybe TRBD2 (6 bases). Trimming removed 5 bases from V and 0 bases from J, with 11 bases in between. The V gene's germline CDR1 is SGHAT and CDR2 FQNNGV. The CDR3 length is 14 residues. For the CDR3, the DNA is TGTGCCAGCAGCCTTGTAGCGGTCTCCTACGAGCAGTACTTC. Translated: CASSLVAVSYEQYF.

The gene calls are TRBV4-3 and TRBJ2-4, with D perhaps TRBD1 (5 bases). The CDR3 runs 15 residues. Trimming took off 1 base at V and 4 bases at J, with 11 bases between the two ends. Germline values: CDR1 LGHNA, CDR2 YSLEER. CDR3 in amino acids: CASSQVVGAKNIQYF. For the CDR3, the DNA is TGCGCCAGCAGCCAAGTAGTAGGGGCAAAAAACATTCAGTACTTC.

This clonotype was seen ten or more times. This rearrangement joins TRBV4-3 to TRBJ2-2; D remains unclear. This CDR3 has 12 residues. Germline assignment: CDR1 LGHNA and CDR2 YSLEER. V was cut by 4 bases and J by 6 bases, with 6 bases left in between. The CDR3 DNA reads TGCGCCAGCAGCCTAGAATCCGGGGAGCTGTTTTTT. The encoded protein is CASSLESGELFF.

The genes are TRBV3-1 and TRBJ1-5; TRBD1 might be the D (5 bases). The CDR3 contains 16 residues. CDR1 and CDR2 (germline): LGHDT, YNNKEL (reference sequence). V was cut by 1 base and J by 3 bases, with 13 bases left in between. In DNA, the CDR3 is TGTGCCAGCAGCCAAGGAGGAGCAGGGAACAATCAGCCCCAGCATTTT. It yields the protein CASSQGGAGNNQPQHF.

The chain carries TRBV5-6 and TRBJ1-5; maybe TRBD1 (5 bases). The V end was cut by 3 bases, the J end by 0 bases, with 13 bases between. This CDR3 has 16 residues. The germline V gene encodes CDR1 SGHDT and CDR2 YYEEEE. The CDR3 DNA follows: TGTGCCAGCAGCTCTAGTCGGACACATAGCAATCAGCCCCAGCATTTT. It yields the protein CASSSSRTHSNQPQHF.